The source of this TCR beta chain is a study of blood T cell repertoires in COVID-19 (dated by TCRdb to the early 2020s). Regarding the research as a whole: The collaborator samples originated in the United States, Italy and Spain and spanned the acute and convalescent phases of COVID-19. The dataset comprised deeply sampled blood TCRbeta repertoires from subjects exposed to, actively infected with, or recovered from COVID-19. A de-identified subject ID, COVID-19 status, age in years and sex were almost always included in the sample metadata. Where available, HLA class I and class II types were taken from metadata supplied by the sample provider and were not determined by assay-based typing. The material from the prospective study consisted of cDNA or gDNA derived from T cells, B-cell-depleted T cells, or PBMCs. The repertoires were released in a freely available public database meant as a resource for research on the immune response to SARS-CoV-2. The samples were drawn from the first 160 participants of the ongoing ImmuneRACE study and from over a thousand subjects provided by 6 global collaborators. Beyond this particular receptor, the publication reports: The amount of clinical and demographic metadata varied by source and participant and was provided uncurated.

Reading the germline V gene gives CDR1 SQVTM and CDR2 ANQGSEA. From the cysteine through the phenylalanine, the CDR3 covers 13 amino acids. Only the CDR3 DNA stays, 39 bases, in frame from base 1. Trimming costs V 2 bases and J 5 bases, and their ends lie 13 bases apart. As regards this clone: Its antigen is unknown. Base qualities are missing; no much larger clone stands one base away.

TCRbeta CDR3 regions were amplified from genomic DNA by means of the immunoSEQ Assay, a bias-controlled multiplex PCR. Concerning the study's data processing: The number of nucleated cells in each sample was estimated by amplification of reference gene primers within the assay. Sequence reads were collapsed and filtered to measure the absolute abundance of every unique TCRbeta CDR3 rearrangement. Productive Simpson clonality was computed per sample as the square root of Simpson's diversity index over productive rearrangements. TCRdb took this table from immuneACCESS and kept in-frame rearrangements with V and J called. Such tables lack part of the clones; where checked against another copy, unresolved V genes explain under half of the gap, and the rest is unexplained. For V, J and clone size, that table is used; D and trimming come from the DNA. Counted in this sample were around 400,000 clones; around 87% of them appeared once. Less than 11% of the sample is in the top ten clones.

One collaborating source in Seattle enrolled patients during active infection and followed them longitudinally through the course of disease. Whole blood was collected in K2EDTA tubes by collaborating institutions according to the institutions' own protocols. For TCRbeta analysis, collaborator samples were shipped as frozen whole blood, as isolated PBMCs, or as DNA extracted from either sample type. This TCR came from a young woman with COVID-19, enrolled during active disease. Sequencing input: peripheral blood. The chain is made from TRBV29-1 and TRBJ2-7; the best D guess is TRBD1, with 5 bases matching. CDR3 protein: CSVEIGVGDEQYF. The DNA sequence is TGCAGCGTTGAAATAGGGGTTGGCGACGAGCAGTACTTC.